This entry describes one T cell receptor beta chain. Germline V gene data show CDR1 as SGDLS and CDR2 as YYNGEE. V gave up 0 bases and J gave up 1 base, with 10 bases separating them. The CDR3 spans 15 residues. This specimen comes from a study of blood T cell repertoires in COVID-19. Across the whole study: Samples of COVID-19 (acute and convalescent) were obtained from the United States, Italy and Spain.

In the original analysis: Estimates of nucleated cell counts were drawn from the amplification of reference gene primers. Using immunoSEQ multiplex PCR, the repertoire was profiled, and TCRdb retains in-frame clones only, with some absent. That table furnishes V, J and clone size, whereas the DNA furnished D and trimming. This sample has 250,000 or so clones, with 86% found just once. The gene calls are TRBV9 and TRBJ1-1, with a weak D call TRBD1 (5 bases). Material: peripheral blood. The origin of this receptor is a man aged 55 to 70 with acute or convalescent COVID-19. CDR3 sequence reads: CASSVEGTPNTEAFF. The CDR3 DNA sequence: TGTGCCAGCAGCGTAGAGGGGACTCCGAACACTGAAGCTTTCTTT.